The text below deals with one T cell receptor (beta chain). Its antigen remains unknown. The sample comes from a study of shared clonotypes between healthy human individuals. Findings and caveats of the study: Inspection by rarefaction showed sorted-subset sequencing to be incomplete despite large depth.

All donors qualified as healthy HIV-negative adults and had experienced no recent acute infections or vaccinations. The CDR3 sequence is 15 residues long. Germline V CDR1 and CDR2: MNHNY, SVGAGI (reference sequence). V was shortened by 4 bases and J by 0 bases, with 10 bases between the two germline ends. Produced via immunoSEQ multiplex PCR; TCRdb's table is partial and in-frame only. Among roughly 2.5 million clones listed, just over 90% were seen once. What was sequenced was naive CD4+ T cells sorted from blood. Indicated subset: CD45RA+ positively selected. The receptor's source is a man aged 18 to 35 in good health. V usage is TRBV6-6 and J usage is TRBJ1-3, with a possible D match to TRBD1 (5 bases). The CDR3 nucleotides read TGTGCCAGCAGTTGGGGGGGGAGCTCTGGAAACACCATATATTTT. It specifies CASSWGGSSGNTIYF.